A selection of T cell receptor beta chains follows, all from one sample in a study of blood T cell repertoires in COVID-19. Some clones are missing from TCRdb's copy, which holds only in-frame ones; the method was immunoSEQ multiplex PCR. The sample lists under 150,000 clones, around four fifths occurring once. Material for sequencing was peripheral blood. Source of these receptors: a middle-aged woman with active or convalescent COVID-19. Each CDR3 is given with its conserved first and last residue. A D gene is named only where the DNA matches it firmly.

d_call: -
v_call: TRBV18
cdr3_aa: CASSPPWGGTEAFF

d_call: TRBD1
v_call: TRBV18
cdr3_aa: CASSRDRDGYTF

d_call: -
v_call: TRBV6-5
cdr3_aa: CASSYGVVRVGEKLFF

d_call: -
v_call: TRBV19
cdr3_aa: CASSMIGQGKGYTF

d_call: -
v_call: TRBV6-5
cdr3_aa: CASSTAPRGNTIYF

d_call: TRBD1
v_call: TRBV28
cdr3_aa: CASSNTGTGQETQYF

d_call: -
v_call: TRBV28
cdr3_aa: CASQTPGGLQPQHF

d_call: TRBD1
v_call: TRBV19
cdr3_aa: CASTGTGGVPVTEAFF

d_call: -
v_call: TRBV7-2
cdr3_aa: CASSLEVRGSNEQFF

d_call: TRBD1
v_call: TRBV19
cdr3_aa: CASSGGQGLSEKLFF

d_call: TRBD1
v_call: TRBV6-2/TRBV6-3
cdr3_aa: CASSYSGTVFADTQYF

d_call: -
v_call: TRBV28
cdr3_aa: CASSSQRGSLYGYTF

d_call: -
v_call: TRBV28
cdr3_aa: CASREGGDLNYGYTF

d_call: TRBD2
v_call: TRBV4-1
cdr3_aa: CASSGQWTSLETQYF

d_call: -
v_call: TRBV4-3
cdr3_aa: CASSQGLDYGYTF

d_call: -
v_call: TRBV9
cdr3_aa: CASSLPLYGQHYGYTF

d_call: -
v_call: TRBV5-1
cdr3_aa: CASSLGQGWTGELFF

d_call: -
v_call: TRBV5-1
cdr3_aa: CASSLGGTANYGYTF

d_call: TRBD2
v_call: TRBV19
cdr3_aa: CASTALAGVSEQYF

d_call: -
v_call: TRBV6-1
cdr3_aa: CASSERKGRRGTDTQYF

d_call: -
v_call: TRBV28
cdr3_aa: CASSLSFGGTGGYTF

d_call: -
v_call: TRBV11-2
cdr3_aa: CASSQDSHNTEAFF

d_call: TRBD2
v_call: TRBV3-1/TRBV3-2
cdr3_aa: CASSQTSGHNEQFF

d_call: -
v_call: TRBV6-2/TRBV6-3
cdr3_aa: CASSYTRVSETQYF

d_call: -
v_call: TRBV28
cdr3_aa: CASSLSYRSSGNTIYF

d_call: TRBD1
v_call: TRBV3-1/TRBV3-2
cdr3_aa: CASSYRGKNTEAFF

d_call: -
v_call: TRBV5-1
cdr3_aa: CASSLGVDYGYTF

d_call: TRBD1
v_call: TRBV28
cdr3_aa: CASSDPGTGGVEQYF

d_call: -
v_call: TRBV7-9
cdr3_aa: CASSTSRGNQPQHF

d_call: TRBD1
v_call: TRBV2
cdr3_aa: CASSRQTGNEKLFF

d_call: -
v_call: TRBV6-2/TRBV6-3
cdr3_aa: CASSWFSATEAFF

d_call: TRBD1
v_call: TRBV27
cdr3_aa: CASSSYDRAGWNGYTF

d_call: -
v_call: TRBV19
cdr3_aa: CASSIPPTGNSPLHF

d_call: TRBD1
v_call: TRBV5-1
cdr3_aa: CASSRQGNEQFF

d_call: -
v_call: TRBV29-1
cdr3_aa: CSGGTGSNTEAFF

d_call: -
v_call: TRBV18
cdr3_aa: CASSPPGDQPQHF

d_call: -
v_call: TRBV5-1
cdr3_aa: CASSSEGVGQPQHF

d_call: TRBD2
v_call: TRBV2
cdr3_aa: CASREEGLAGNEQFF

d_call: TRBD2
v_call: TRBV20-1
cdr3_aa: CSASGLEREVDTQYF

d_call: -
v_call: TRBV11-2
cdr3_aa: CASSLGAMNTEAFF

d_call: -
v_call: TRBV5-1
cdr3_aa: CASSLQGMNEKLFF

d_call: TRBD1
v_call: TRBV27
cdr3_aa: CASSLYRDRGHPAF

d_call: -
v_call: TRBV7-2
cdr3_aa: CASSLGRNNQPQHF

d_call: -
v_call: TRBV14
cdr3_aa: CASSRADSYEQYF

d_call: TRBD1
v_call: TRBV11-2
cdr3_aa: CASSPPRQGGINYGYTF